The 27 T cell receptor beta chains reported below all come from one sample, sequenced in a study of control samples from healthy donors and cancer patients. The assay was immunoSEQ multiplex PCR, and TCRdb's table has in-frame clones only and misses some. Among 390,000 or so clones listed, around 90% were seen once. The material sequenced was PBMCs. Receptors originate from a man aged 40-49 years with head and neck cancer.

The chain recombines TRBV6-2 or TRBV6-3 with TRBJ2-1; 10 bases align to TRBD1. Germline V CDR1 and CDR2: MNHEY, SVGEGT. With 9 bases clipped from V and 6 bases from J, the junction kept 11 bases outside the gene matches. This CDR3 contains 15 residues. This CDR3 reads CASSNRDRGRNEQFF. The CDR3 nucleotides are TGTGCCAGTAGCAACCGGGACAGGGGACGCAATGAGCAGTTCTTC.

This sequence joins TRBV5-1 and TRBJ1-2; D gene uncertain. V gave up 4 bases and J gave up 6 bases, with 10 bases separating them. This CDR3 has 12 amino acids. CDR1 is SGHRS and CDR2 is YFSETQ in the germline V gene. The CDR3 is CASSGDTDGYTF. CDR3 bases: TGCGCCAGCAGCGGGGATACGGATGGCTACACCTTC.

This clone has just a few counts. One junction end disagrees with the germline gene, perhaps due to a read error. V usage is TRBV7-7 and J usage is TRBJ2-2; D remains unclear. Germline V gives CDR1 SSHAT, CDR2 FNYEAQ (reference sequence). The CDR3 length is 16 residues. CDR3 protein: CASSFGEQANTGELFF. The CDR3 DNA reads as TGTGCTAGCAGCTTCGGCGAGCAAGCGAACACCGGGGAGCTGTTTTTT.

This rearrangement joins TRBV19 to TRBJ2-2, with 10 bases that match TRBD2. There are 16 residues in the CDR3. The J segment lost 5 bases and the V segment lost 1 base, leaving 4 bases of the junction unmatched. CDR1 LNHDA and CDR2 SQIVND come from the germline V gene (reference sequence). The CDR3 reads CASSIALAGETGELFF. The CDR3 DNA sequence: TGTGCCAGTAGTATAGCCCTAGCGGGGGAAACCGGGGAGCTGTTTTTT. The full variable domain, its missing parts supplied by reference TRBV19 and TRBJ2-2, is DGGITQSPKYLFRKEGQNVTLSCEQNLNHDAMYWYRQDPGQGLRLIYYSQIVNDFQKGDIAEGYSVSREKKESFPLTVTSAQKNPTAFYLCASSIALAGETGELFFGEGSRLTVL.

This sequence joins TRBV15 and TRBJ2-5; D unresolved. V was trimmed by 0 bases and J by 5 bases, leaving 10 bases between them. This CDR3 is built from 14 residues. The germline gives CDR1 LNHNV, CDR2 YYDKDF (reference sequence). CDR3 region: CATSRDNAGETQYF. CDR3 in DNA: TGTGCCACCAGCAGAGATAATGCCGGGGAGACCCAGTACTTC. The full variable domain, completed using reference TRBV15 and TRBJ2-5, is DAMVIQNPRYQVTQFGKPVTLSCSQTLNHNVMYWYQQKSSQAPKLLFHYYDKDFNNEADTPDNFQSRRPNTSFCFLDIRSPGLGDTAMYLCATSRDNAGETQYFGPGTRLLVL.

The chain carries TRBV7-6 and TRBJ1-2; D is unresolved. The CDR3 extends over 14 amino acids. Per the germline V gene, CDR1 is SGHVS and CDR2 is FNYEAQ. Between the trimmed V and J ends, which lost 1 base and 0 bases, there was a span of 6 bases. The CDR3 DNA sequence: TGTGCCAGCAGCTTAGGTGCAGCTAACTATGGCTACACCTTC. Protein sequence: CASSLGAANYGYTF.

V is TRBV6-1 and J is TRBJ1-2, with D tentatively TRBD1 (6 bases). Germline V gene data show CDR1 as MNHNS and CDR2 as SASEGT. Between the trimmed V and J ends, which lost 0 bases and 10 bases, there was a span of 18 bases. The CDR3 covers 15 residues. CDR3 nucleotide sequence: TGTGCCAGCAGTGAAGCGGGAAGGGCACAGGGTGACTACACCTTC. It codes for CASSEAGRAQGDYTF.

The chain carries TRBV9 and TRBJ2-1; 8 nucleotides agree with TRBD2. Per germline, CDR1 SGDLS and CDR2 YYNGEE. This CDR3 is built from 16 residues. J lost 2 bases, V lost 4 bases, and 8 bases had no gene match. CDR3 protein: CASSILQREPYNEQFF. The DNA for the CDR3 is TGTGCCAGCAGCATTCTTCAGCGGGAGCCCTACAATGAGCAGTTCTTC.

The chain uses TRBV19 and TRBJ1-6; D is perhaps TRBD1 (6 bases). The ends were cut back, 6 bases at V and 3 bases at J, with 12 bases in the middle. Germline V gene lookup returns CDR1 LNHDA and CDR2 SQIVND (reference sequence). CDR3 length equals 15 residues. CDR3 in amino acids: CASRLRTDYNSPLHF. The DNA for the CDR3 is TGTGCCAGTAGGCTCAGGACAGACTATAATTCACCCCTCCACTTT.

This clone was counted only a few times. The rearrangement links TRBV9 to TRBJ1-4; no clear D. Deletions cut 4 bases from V and 0 bases from J, with 10 bases between. This CDR3 comprises 15 residues. CDR1 and CDR2 (germline): SGDLS, YYNGEE. The CDR3 bases are TGTGCCAGCAGCCCGGGCCCCGCAACTAATGAAAAACTGTTTTTT. Translation: CASSPGPATNEKLFF.

The genes are TRBV7-6 and TRBJ1-1, with D hard to call. Germline V gene sequence: CDR1 SGHVS, CDR2 FNYEAQ. The CDR3 spans 13 residues. V lost 2 bases to trimming and J lost 5 bases, with 9 bases between them. The chain's CDR3 is CASSLLASTEAFF. CDR3 sequence (DNA): TGTGCCAGCAGCTTACTCGCTAGTACTGAAGCTTTCTTT.

The chain carries TRBV28 and TRBJ1-2; 9 positions agree with TRBD1. J was trimmed by 4 bases and V by 6 bases; bases with no gene match: 6. Germline V gene lookup returns CDR1 MDHEN and CDR2 SYDVKM. The CDR3 sequence is 14 residues long. The CDR3 DNA follows: TGTGCCAGCAGACTGAACAGGGGGCCCTATGGCTACACCTTC. This translates into CASRLNRGPYGYTF.

V is TRBV2 and J is TRBJ2-5; 10 bases line up with TRBD2. CDR3 length: 15 residues. J was trimmed by 0 bases and V by 7 bases; bases with no gene match: 5. Germline V gene data show CDR1 as SNHLY and CDR2 as FYNNEI. CDR3 residues: CASKSAGGNQETQYF. The CDR3 DNA is TGTGCCAGCAAATCAGCGGGAGGGAACCAAGAGACCCAGTACTTC.

V gene TRBV9 combines with J gene TRBJ1-5, with D perhaps TRBD1 (6 bases). Germline CDR1 SGDLS, CDR2 YYNGEE. This CDR3 spans 15 amino acids. Trimming shortened V by 4 bases and J by 7 bases, and 18 bases separated the two germline ends. Here the CDR3 reads CASSTSGTSGQPQHF. The DNA for the CDR3 is TGTGCCAGCAGCACATCCGGGACAAGTGGGCAGCCCCAGCATTTT.

This sequence joins TRBV19 and TRBJ1-2; 7 positions match TRBD1. The V segment lost 3 bases and the J segment 5 bases; nucleotides outside the gene matches: 9. This CDR3 region has 15 residues. Germline V gene data show CDR1 as LNHDA and CDR2 as SQIVND (reference sequence). The CDR3 here is CASSMEYRGWYGYTF. The CDR3 DNA sequence: TGTGCCAGTAGTATGGAGTACAGGGGCTGGTATGGCTACACCTTC.

The chain links TRBV6-5 to TRBJ1-5; D remains unclear. The CDR3 runs 14 residues. The germline CDR1 and CDR2 sequences are MNHEY and SVGAGI. Trimming took off 0 bases at V and 4 bases at J, with 7 bases between the two ends. The CDR3 coding sequence is TGTGCCAGCAGTTACTCGAGGGAGAATCAGCCCCAGCATTTT. Translation: CASSYSRENQPQHF.

The chain links TRBV7-3 to TRBJ1-2; D is undetermined. CDR3 length: 9 amino acids. Germline CDR1 and CDR2: SGHTA and FQGTGA. The CDR3 protein is CREVLSYTF. The CDR3, as DNA: TGTAGGGAGGTTCTAAGCTACACCTTC.

This clone was counted a single time. The chain joins TRBV7-2 to TRBJ1-6; D gene ambiguous. In germline, CDR1 is SGHTA, CDR2 FQGNSA. Deletions cut 2 bases from V and 8 bases from J, with 13 bases between. The CDR3 is 15 amino acids. The CDR3 protein is CASSLYQVGDSPLHF. The CDR3 nucleotides are TGTGCCAGCAGCTTATATCAGGTTGGGGATTCACCCCTCCACTTT.

V and J are TRBV19 and TRBJ2-5; D uncertain. This CDR3 has 13 amino acids. The germline V gene has CDR1 LNHDA and CDR2 SQIVND (reference sequence). Trimming cost V 2 bases and J 1 base, with 5 bases left between them. CDR3 coding DNA: TGTGCCAGTAGTATACAGCCCCAAGAGACCCAGTACTTC. Amino acids: CASSIQPQETQYF.

This chain connects TRBV5-1 to TRBJ2-3, with no clear D. Trimming left V 2 bases short and J 0 bases short, with 10 bases between. Germline CDR1 and CDR2: SGHRS and YFSETQ. This CDR3 has 15 residues. CDR3 region: CASSFLIPSTDTQYF. As DNA, the CDR3 is TGCGCCAGCAGCTTCCTCATACCTAGCACAGATACGCAGTATTTT.

CDR3 nucleotides: TGCGCCAGCAGCTCCGAGCGGGAGGGGCTCTCTGGAAACACCATATATTTT. Translation gives CASSSEREGLSGNTIYF. J is TRBJ1-3 and V is TRBV5-1, with D possibly TRBD1 on 5 matching bases. The germline V and J ends were trimmed by 3 bases and 0 bases, with 16 bases remaining between them. The germline gives CDR1 SGHRS, CDR2 YFSETQ. The CDR3 length is 17 residues.

CDR3 amino acids: CAISESPANSQPQHF. CDR3 nucleotides: TGTGCCATCAGTGAGTCGCCGGCGAATTCACAGCCCCAGCATTTT. V usage is TRBV10-3 and J usage is TRBJ1-5; D uncertain. V was trimmed by 0 bases and J by 7 bases, leaving 13 bases between them. CDR3 length: 15 residues. CDR1 and CDR2 (germline): ENHRY, SYGVKD.

This clone appeared once. The chain couples TRBV25-1 to TRBJ1-4; 8 nucleotides align to TRBD1. V lost 3 bases and J lost 4; bases outside the gene matches: 10. This CDR3 spans 17 amino acids. Germline V gene sequence: CDR1 MGHDK, CDR2 SYGVNS. CDR3 nucleotide sequence: TGTGCCAGCAGTGATGCGGGACAGGTGCAGATTAATGAAAAACTGTTTTTT. The encoded protein is CASSDAGQVQINEKLFF.

The CDR3 DNA is TGCAGCGTAGACAGGGAGAGCACAGATACGCAGTATTTT. Protein product: CSVDRESTDTQYF. The V gene is TRBV29-1, the J gene TRBJ2-3; TRBD1 aligns across 7 bases. Germline V gene lookup returns CDR1 SQVTM and CDR2 ANQGSEA. The CDR3 has 13 amino acids. V gave up 6 bases and J gave up 0 bases; unmatched junction bases: 3.

V and J are TRBV5-1 and TRBJ1-5; possible D gene TRBD1, 6 bases. V lost 1 base and J 7 bases, leaving 12 bases between the germline ends. In germline, CDR1 is SGHRS, CDR2 YFSETQ. The CDR3 length is 14 residues. The CDR3 region has the DNA TGCGCCAGCAGCTTGAAAACAGGGACACAGCCCCAGCATTTT. It encodes CASSLKTGTQPQHF.

The chain couples TRBV7-2 to TRBJ2-5, with D perhaps matching TRBD2 (5 bases). CDR1 and CDR2 from the germline V gene are SGHTA and FQGNSA. The CDR3 has 15 residues. Deletions cut 6 bases from V and 2 bases from J, with 16 bases between. The CDR3 loop is CASRRTGRLQETQYF. The CDR3 DNA reads TGTGCCAGCAGACGAACGGGCAGACTACAAGAGACCCAGTACTTC.

V and J are TRBV6-6 and TRBJ2-7, with TRBD1 identical over 7 bases. The V gene's germline CDR1 is MNHNY and CDR2 SVGAGI (reference sequence). The CDR3 is made up of 15 amino acids. The V segment lost 6 bases and the J segment 4 bases; nucleotides outside the gene matches: 12. DNA for the CDR3: TGTGCCAGCAGCCCAACCGGGACAGAGACTTACGAGCAGTACTTC. It yields the protein CASSPTGTETYEQYF.